This T cell receptor beta chain was documented in a study of blood T cell repertoires in COVID-19. The overall study: Samples taken during acute and convalescent COVID-19 were collected in the United States, Italy and Spain. T cells, B-cell-depleted T cells, or PBMCs supplied cDNA or gDNA.

During active infection, Seattle patients enrolled and were then monitored through disease. As handled by the study authors: Counts of nucleated cells, estimated from reference gene primer amplification, were obtained. This table comes from immunoSEQ multiplex PCR, and its TCRdb copy is limited to in-frame clones, with some not included. V and J calls and clone size are given by that table; D and trimming were obtained from the DNA. The profile shows over 250,000 clones, less than 90% of them singletons. In this sample, this clone turned up once. The source material was peripheral blood. This TCR derives from a woman in her 70s with COVID-19, enrolled during active disease.

The CDR3 spells CASSPDRGRMNTEAFF. The CDR3 DNA is TGTGCCAGCTCACCGGACAGGGGGAGGATGAACACTGAAGCTTTCTTT. This rearrangement joins TRBV18 to TRBJ1-1; 10 bases map to TRBD1. The CDR3 has 16 amino acids. In germline, CDR1 is KGHSH, CDR2 LQKENI. With V trimmed by 3 bases and J by 0 bases, 4 bases remained unmatched.